The 23 T cell receptor beta chains below were found in one sample sequenced in a study. Via MiXCR, TCRdb re-called the RT-PCR reads, giving one row per CDR3 protein. The data show around 700,000 distinct CDR3 sequences, with 11% to 15% seen just once and 3% to 4.5% held by the top ten. Specimen: memory CD4+ T cells from blood. The receptors originated from a female donor in good health, serving as a healthy control.

V and J are TRBV7-9 and TRBJ2-5; TRBD2 aligns across 9 bases. Germline lookup yields CDR1 SEHNR and CDR2 FQNEAQ (reference sequence). There are 16 residues in the CDR3. V lost 1 base to trimming and J lost 1 base; unmatched junction nucleotides: 4. The CDR3 DNA follows: TGTGCCAGCAGCTTAGGGGCTAGCGGGACCCAAGAGACCCAGTACTTC. Translation: CASSLGASGTQETQYF.

The J gene is TRBJ2-2, the V gene TRBV24-1; the match to TRBD2 covers 13 bases. The CDR3 covers 18 residues. Per germline, CDR1 KGHDR and CDR2 SFDVKD. J lost 6 bases, V lost 7 bases, and 13 bases had no gene match. CDR3 sequence: CATRWTSGRSVDPGELFF. CDR3 DNA: TGTGCCACCAGATGGACTAGCGGGAGATCGGTCGACCCCGGGGAGCTGTTTTTT.

This clonotype was recorded at least ten times. V is TRBV10-3 and J is TRBJ2-7, with unresolved D. Germline V gene sequence: CDR1 ENHRY, CDR2 SYGVKD. CDR3 size: 14 residues. Trimming took off 0 bases at V and 2 bases at J, with 8 bases between the two ends. This chain's CDR3 is CAISESNYAYEQYF. The CDR3 DNA is TGTGCCATCAGTGAGTCGAATTATGCCTACGAGCAGTACTTC.

This clonotype has at least ten counts. The genes are TRBV20-1 and TRBJ2-3; 10 positions match TRBD2. V lost 6 bases, J lost 2 bases, and 11 bases stayed unmatched. There are 16 residues in the CDR3. Germline V gene lookup returns CDR1 DFQATT and CDR2 SNEGSKA (reference sequence). Here the CDR3 reads CSAPKPGLANTDTQYF. CDR3 DNA: TGCAGTGCACCTAAACCGGGACTAGCGAACACAGATACGCAGTATTTT.

J is TRBJ1-2 and V is TRBV9, with TRBD1 matching over 11 bases. With 3 bases clipped from V and 3 bases from J, the junction kept 4 bases outside the gene matches. Germline V gene lookup returns CDR1 SGDLS and CDR2 YYNGEE. The CDR3 extends over 15 amino acids. The CDR3 sequence is CASSAGQGGHYGYTF. The CDR3 DNA sequence: TGTGCCAGCAGCGCGGGACAGGGGGGCCACTATGGCTACACCTTC.

The V and J genes are TRBV18 and TRBJ2-1; D possibly corresponds to TRBD2 (5 bases). The CDR3 extends over 17 amino acids. Per the germline V gene, CDR1 is KGHSH and CDR2 is LQKENI. V dropped 4 bases and J dropped 7 bases, with 23 bases sitting between them. The CDR3 DNA reads TGTGCCAGCTCACTCAATACCCCTGGTAGCCGGGGAAATGAGCAGTTCTTC. Translated, it gives CASSLNTPGSRGNEQFF.

The chain has TRBV10-3 and TRBJ1-3; D gene uncertain. V shed 2 bases and J shed 4 bases, with 9 bases lying between them. Germline CDR1 ENHRY, CDR2 SYGVKD. This CDR3 spans 14 amino acids. The CDR3 is CAISEGISGNTIYF. CDR3 DNA sequence: TGTGCCATCAGTGAGGGTATTTCCGGAAACACCATATATTTT.

This clonotype was observed a few times. CDR3 region: CATSDYFRAGEIGEQFF. CDR3 nucleotide sequence: TGTGCCACCAGTGATTATTTCAGAGCGGGAGAGATTGGTGAGCAGTTCTTC. This sequence joins TRBV24-1 and TRBJ2-1, with TRBD2 matching 8 bases. With V trimmed by 2 bases and J by 9 bases, 14 bases remained unmatched. This CDR3 spans 17 amino acids. Germline V CDR1 and CDR2: KGHDR, SFDVKD.

In this sample, this clonotype turned up a few times. The chain has TRBV9 and TRBJ2-7; TRBD2 matches 10 bases. J was trimmed by 6 bases and V by 0 bases; bases with no gene match: 9. The length of the CDR3 is 16 residues. The germline gives CDR1 SGDLS, CDR2 YYNGEE. DNA of the CDR3: TGTGCCAGCAGCGTAGGGGCTAGCGGGAGTCATGGCGAGCAGTACTTC. This codes for CASSVGASGSHGEQYF.

For the CDR3, the DNA is TGTGCCAGCAGTGGGGGGCAGGGGACCTATGGCTACACCTTC. Protein sequence: CASSGGQGTYGYTF. The chain carries TRBV6-1 and TRBJ1-2; possible D gene TRBD1, 6 bases. CDR3 size: 14 residues. Between the trimmed V and J ends, which lost 4 bases and 4 bases, there was a span of 13 bases. The germline V gene encodes CDR1 MNHNS and CDR2 SASEGT.

This clonotype was picked up a small number of times. The chain uses TRBV27 and TRBJ2-1; D ambiguous. V gave up 4 bases and J gave up 6 bases, with 4 bases separating them. The CDR3 consists of 11 residues. Germline loops: CDR1 MNHEY, CDR2 SMNVEV (reference sequence). The DNA for the CDR3 is TGTGCCAGCAGTTCCCGCAATGAGCAGTTCTTC. Translation: CASSSRNEQFF.

Worth noting for this clonotype: It may be a read error: a sequence one base away is much more abundant. The genes are TRBV20-1 and TRBJ2-2; no definite D call. The length of the CDR3 is 14 residues. The V end was cut by 4 bases, the J end by 6 bases, with 15 bases between. Germline CDR1 DFQATT, CDR2 SNEGSKA (reference sequence). This CDR3 is CSAKEPLGSGELFF. The CDR3 bases are TGCAGTGCTAAAGAGCCCCTCGGGTCCGGGGAGCTGTTTTTT.

In its sample, this clonotype was seen a few times. V usage is TRBV19 and J usage is TRBJ2-1; 8 nucleotides agree with TRBD1. CDR1 and CDR2 (germline): LNHDA, SQIVND (reference sequence). The trim removed 7 bases at V and 3 bases at J, leaving 11 bases unmatched. This CDR3 is 16 amino acids long. The CDR3 coding sequence is TGTGCCAGTACCTCGCAGGGGGCATTGAGCTACAATGAGCAGTTCTTC. It yields the protein CASTSQGALSYNEQFF.

The rearrangement links TRBV27 to TRBJ2-2; 7 bases map to TRBD1. The CDR3 consists of 15 residues. Germline V gene sequence: CDR1 MNHEY, CDR2 SMNVEV (reference sequence). J gave up 6 bases and V 5 bases, and 9 bases lay outside the gene matches. The CDR3 nucleotides are TGTGCCAGCAGTATCCAGACAGGGTTCGCCGGGGAGCTGTTTTTT. This translates into CASSIQTGFAGELFF.

V and J are TRBV12-3 or TRBV12-4 and TRBJ1-1; 7 bases agree with TRBD1. The ends lost 5 bases at V and 1 base at J; junction bases unmatched: 7. There are 15 residues in the CDR3. The DNA of the CDR3 is TGTGCCAGCAGTCCAGGGGACAGAACGAACACTGAAGCTTTCTTT. It specifies CASSPGDRTNTEAFF.

This clonotype came up a few times. This chain uses TRBV4-3 with TRBJ1-6; no definite D call. The CDR3 is made up of 14 amino acids. Trimming took 8 bases from V and 7 from J, leaving 15 bases between them. CDR1 is LGHNA and CDR2 is YSLEER in the germline V gene. The CDR3 loop reads CASGNYPGNSPLHF. The CDR3 DNA sequence: TGCGCCAGCGGTAATTATCCGGGGAATTCACCCCTCCACTTT.

The chain links TRBV28 to TRBJ2-7; 8 bases are a match to TRBD2. Trimming took 7 bases from V and 3 from J; bases not matched to a gene: 8. Germline CDR1 MDHEN, CDR2 SYDVKM. The CDR3 extends over 14 amino acids. The CDR3 DNA reads as TGTGCCAGCAAGCCAGCGGGAGAGCACTACGAGCAGTACTTC. Translating gives CASKPAGEHYEQYF. The entire variable domain, with the rest obtained from reference TRBV28 and TRBJ2-7, is as follows: DVKVTQSSRYLVKRTGEKVFLECVQDMDHENMFWYRQDPGLGLRLIYFSYDVKMKEKGDIPEGYSVSREKKERFSLILESASTNQTSMYLCASKPAGEHYEQYFGPGTRLTVT.

This clonotype appeared many times. This chain joins TRBV7-8 and TRBJ2-1; 9 positions match TRBD1. The CDR3 contains 11 residues. Germline V lookup: CDR1 SGHVS, CDR2 FQNEAQ. V lost 5 bases and J lost 15; bases outside the gene matches: 5. The CDR3: CASSPWDRAFF. CDR3 DNA sequence: TGTGCCAGCAGCCCGTGGGACAGGGCGTTCTTC.

This clonotype was observed many times. The J gene is TRBJ1-2, the V gene TRBV6-5; 8 positions agree with TRBD1. The CDR3 has 16 amino acids. The V and J ends lost 2 bases and 4 bases, in that order; junction bases with no gene match: 9. Germline CDR1 MNHEY, CDR2 SVGAGI. The CDR3 DNA sequence: TGTGCCAGCAGTTACCTGGCAGGGGGCCTTGGCTATGGCTACACCTTC. Translation: CASSYLAGGLGYGYTF.

The chain combines TRBV5-1 with TRBJ1-6; D remains ambiguous. The V and J ends lost 4 bases and 7 bases respectively, with 12 bases between them. The CDR3 is 14 residues long. Germline CDR1 reads SGHRS; CDR2 reads YFSETQ. The DNA for the CDR3 is TGCGCCAGCAGCATGGGCGATAAGAATTCACCCCTCCACTTT. Amino acid sequence: CASSMGDKNSPLHF.

The chain employs TRBV19 and TRBJ1-5; TRBD1 matches at 7 bases. This CDR3 contains 17 residues. Germline-derived CDR1 and CDR2 are LNHDA and SQIVND (reference sequence). With 6 bases clipped from V and 3 bases from J, the junction kept 14 bases outside the gene matches. CDR3 in amino acids: CASSMFKGAGINQPQHF. In DNA, the CDR3 is TGTGCCAGTAGCATGTTCAAGGGGGCCGGCATCAATCAGCCCCAGCATTTT.

This clonotype was seen ten or more times. The gene calls are TRBV9 and TRBJ2-1; D is possibly TRBD1 (7 bases). Trimming took off 4 bases at V and 12 bases at J, with 23 bases between the two ends. Germline V gene sequence: CDR1 SGDLS, CDR2 YYNGEE. The CDR3 sequence is 15 residues long. The CDR3 spells CASSPDGAGGTVQFF. In nucleotides, the CDR3 is TGTGCCAGCAGCCCCGATGGCGCCGGCGGGACAGTGCAGTTCTTC.

This clonotype was found a few times. This rearrangement joins TRBV4-3 to TRBJ2-3, with TRBD2 identical over 10 bases. The CDR3 spans 17 residues. The trim removed 0 bases at V and 2 bases at J, leaving 5 bases unmatched. CDR1 and CDR2 (germline): LGHNA, YSLEER. In DNA, the CDR3 is TGCGCCAGCAGCCAAGAAGTAGCGGGAGGTATCACAGATACGCAGTATTTT. Translating it yields CASSQEVAGGITDTQYF.